This TCR beta chain was recorded in a study of blood T cells in healthy people across ages. This clonotype was seen a few times. This CDR3 has 14 residues. Germline CDR1 reads SQVTM; CDR2 reads ANQGSEA. Trimming took 4 bases from V and 5 from J; bases not matched to a gene: 9. The authors ran a second PCR of 7 to 11 cycles using a sample-barcoded 5' primer and a J-beta primer mix. TCRdb recomputed calls from the 5' RACE reads with MiXCR, one row per CDR3 protein. The table has about 640,000 distinct CDR3 sequences, under 65% seen once. The sample taken for sequencing was blood. This receptor was identified in a man in his fifties or sixties in good health. The chain combines TRBV29-1 with TRBJ1-2; TRBD1 aligns across 8 bases. DNA of the CDR3: TGCAGCGTTGGCGGACAGGGCTGGGATTATGGCTACACCTTC. Amino acid sequence: CSVGGQGWDYGYTF.